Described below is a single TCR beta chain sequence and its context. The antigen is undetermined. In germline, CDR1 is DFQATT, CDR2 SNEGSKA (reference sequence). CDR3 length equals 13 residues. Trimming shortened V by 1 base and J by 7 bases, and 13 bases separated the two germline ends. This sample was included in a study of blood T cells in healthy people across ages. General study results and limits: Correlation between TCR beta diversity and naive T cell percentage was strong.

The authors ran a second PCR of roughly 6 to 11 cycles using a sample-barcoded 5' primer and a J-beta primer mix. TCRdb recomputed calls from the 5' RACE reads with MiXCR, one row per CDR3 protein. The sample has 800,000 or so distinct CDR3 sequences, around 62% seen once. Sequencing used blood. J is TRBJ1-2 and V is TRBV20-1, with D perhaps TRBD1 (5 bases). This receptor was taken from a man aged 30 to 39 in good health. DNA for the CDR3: TGCAGTGCTAGAGCGGCAGGGATGGGTGGCTACACCTTC. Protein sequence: CSARAAGMGGYTF.